The T cell receptor (beta chain) under discussion was sequenced for a study of blood T cell repertoires in COVID-19. Study-wide background: COVID-19 samples from acute and convalescent phases originated in the United States, Italy and Spain.

Germline loops: CDR1 SGHTS, CDR2 YDEGEE. V shed 1 base and J 6 bases; nucleotides not matched to a gene: 6. The CDR3 is 14 amino acids. Clones were read by immunoSEQ multiplex PCR, and TCRdb kept only the in-frame ones, dropping some. The table shows approximately 220,000 clones, with roughly 89% occurring only once. The sequence was collected from a woman between 35 and 50 years old who had recovered from COVID-19. The chain employs TRBV5-8 and TRBJ2-7; TRBD1 matches 8 bases. Sequencing was done on a sample of PBMCs or T cells enriched from blood (not recorded which). CDR3 residues: CASSLRQGRSEQYF. The CDR3 bases are TGTGCCAGCAGCTTGAGACAGGGGAGGAGCGAGCAGTACTTC.